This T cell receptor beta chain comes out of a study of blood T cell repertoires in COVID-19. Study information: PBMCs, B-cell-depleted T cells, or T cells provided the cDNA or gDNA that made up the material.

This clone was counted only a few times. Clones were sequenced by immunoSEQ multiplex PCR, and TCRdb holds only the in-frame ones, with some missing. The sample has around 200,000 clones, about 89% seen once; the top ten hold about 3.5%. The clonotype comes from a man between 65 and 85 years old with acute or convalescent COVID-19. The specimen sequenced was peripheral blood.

The CDR3 nucleotides read TGTGCCACAACCTCTAGGGAGGGGTACGAGCAGTACTTC. This translates into CATTSREGYEQYF. The chain carries TRBV6-5 and TRBJ2-7, with TRBD2 matching over 7 bases. In germline, CDR1 is MNHEY, CDR2 SVGAGI. The CDR3 length is 13 residues. Trimming at V came to 10 bases and at J to 4 bases, leaving 10 bases not matched to a gene.